The 17 T cell receptor beta chains listed next were all sequenced from one sample in a study of vaccination and CD4 T cells after COVID-19. The time point was: late sampling 161 to 241 days after vaccination in a few convalescent patients. TCRdb reanalysed the PCR reads using MiXCR and keeps one entry per CDR3 protein. The sample lists roughly 28,000 distinct CDR3 sequences; roughly 50% were seen once. The sample here was CD4+ T cells from blood, taken about 7 months after SARS-CoV-2 vaccination. All receptors derive from a human donor who had recovered from COVID-19.

The genes are TRBV19 and TRBJ1-2, with D possibly TRBD1 on 5 matching bases. V shed 6 bases and J shed 1 base, with 15 bases lying between them. Germline V gene data show CDR1 as LNHDA and CDR2 as SQIVND (reference sequence). This CDR3 has 15 amino acids. The CDR3: CASSDRRNRNYGYTF. CDR3 DNA sequence: TGTGCCAGTAGCGACAGACGGAACCGTAACTATGGCTACACCTTC.

This clonotype occurred once. V gene TRBV21-1 combines with J gene TRBJ2-7. TRBV21-1 counts as a pseudogene. The CDR3 spans 13 residues. The CDR3 spells CASSKAAAYEQYF. CDR3 DNA sequence: TGTGCCAGCAGCAAAGCTGCTGCCTACGAGCAGTACTTC.

In its sample, this clonotype was seen a few times. The chain uses TRBV7-8 and TRBJ1-5; D uncertain. V dropped 3 bases and J dropped 8 bases, with 8 bases sitting between them. The CDR3 is 12 residues long. Looked up from germline, CDR1 is SGHVS and CDR2 is FQNEAQ. The chain's CDR3 is CASSLPPEPQHF. The CDR3 DNA is TGTGCCAGCAGCTTGCCCCCTGAGCCCCAGCATTTT.

This clonotype was detected a few times. CDR3 region: CASSLAGNTIYF. CDR3 DNA: TGTGCCAGCAGCTTAGCTGGAAACACCATATATTTT. The genes are TRBV7-2 and TRBJ1-3; D is undetermined. Deletions cut 0 bases from V and 3 bases from J, with 0 bases between. The CDR3 has 12 amino acids. CDR1 is SGHTA and CDR2 is FQGNSA in the germline V gene.

This clonotype was seen a handful of times. V gene TRBV19 combines with J gene TRBJ1-2; D might be TRBD1 (5 bases). The CDR3 runs 17 residues. V was cut by 6 bases and J by 3 bases, with 23 bases left in between. From germline, CDR1 is LNHDA and CDR2 SQIVND (reference sequence). In nucleotides, the CDR3 is TGTGCCAGTAGCAAAATAACGGGACCGGGGGACTACTATGGCTACACCTTC. This codes for CASSKITGPGDYYGYTF.

In this sample, this clonotype turned up a few times. V and J are TRBV27 and TRBJ1-1, with 8 bases lining up with TRBD1. From germline, CDR1 is MNHEY and CDR2 SMNVEV (reference sequence). This CDR3 is built from 12 residues. V gave up 10 bases and J gave up 5 bases; unmatched junction bases: 6. CDR3 amino acids: CATKQGGTEAFF. CDR3 coding DNA: TGTGCCACAAAACAGGGGGGAACTGAAGCTTTCTTT.

The chain uses TRBV7-2 and TRBJ2-3, with 10 bases aligning to TRBD2. V trimming: 5 bases; J trimming: 5 bases; junction bases outside the gene matches: 10. This CDR3 has 16 residues. CDR1 is SGHTA and CDR2 is FQGNSA in the germline V gene. CDR3 amino acids: CASSRTSGRAQDTQYF. The CDR3 DNA reads as TGTGCCAGCAGCCGTACCAGCGGGAGGGCCCAAGATACGCAGTATTTT.

A few counts support this clonotype. The V and J genes are TRBV7-9 and TRBJ2-7, with a weak D call TRBD2 (5 bases). This CDR3 has 14 residues. Deletions cut 4 bases from V and 7 bases from J, with 17 bases between. Germline V gene data show CDR1 as SEHNR and CDR2 as FQNEAQ (reference sequence). CDR3 sequence (DNA): TGTGCCAGCAGCTCGGTTTGGACGGGGAATGAGCAGTACTTC. Its protein is CASSSVWTGNEQYF.

The rearrangement links TRBV6-1 to TRBJ2-1; 12 bases are a match to TRBD2. Trimming removed 5 bases from V and 7 bases from J; junction bases left unmatched: 6. Per the germline V gene, CDR1 is MNHNS and CDR2 is SASEGT. The CDR3 spans 15 residues. This chain's CDR3 is CASSPGLAGTNEQFF. DNA for the CDR3: TGTGCCAGCAGTCCCGGACTAGCGGGAACTAATGAGCAGTTCTTC.

The chain employs TRBV20-1 and TRBJ2-3, with TRBD2 matching over 9 bases. Germline CDR1 is DFQATT and CDR2 is SNEGSKA (reference sequence). CDR3 size: 13 residues. After removal of 2 bases from V and 5 bases from J, the junction contained 2 bases not matched to a gene. CDR3 loop: CSARLLAGDTQYF. CDR3 in DNA: TGCAGTGCTAGACTACTAGCGGGAGATACGCAGTATTTT.

This clonotype was observed a handful of times. The chain employs TRBV24-1 and TRBJ2-3, with 7 bases identical to TRBD2. Germline-derived CDR1 and CDR2 are KGHDR and SFDVKD. The CDR3 is made up of 15 amino acids. V was clipped by 5 bases and J by 2 bases; unmatched bases: 6. The CDR3 region has the DNA TGTGCCACCAGTGGCCTAGCGGAGTACACAGATACGCAGTATTTT. This translates into CATSGLAEYTDTQYF.

CDR3 in amino acids: CASTGLAGGKHSYNEQFF. The CDR3 nucleotides are TGTGCCAGCACGGGACTAGCGGGAGGGAAACACTCCTACAATGAGCAGTTCTTC. The genes are TRBV6-6 and TRBJ2-1; 16 bases agree with TRBD2. The trim removed 7 bases at V and 0 bases at J, leaving 6 bases unmatched. This CDR3 contains 18 residues. Germline CDR1 is MNHNY and CDR2 is SVGAGI (reference sequence).

This clonotype has a handful of counts. The chain links TRBV19 to TRBJ1-5; D possibly corresponds to TRBD1 (6 bases). V was shortened by 6 bases and J by 2 bases, with 20 bases between the two germline ends. Germline V gene data show CDR1 as LNHDA and CDR2 as SQIVND (reference sequence). The CDR3 covers 17 residues. DNA for the CDR3: TGTGCCAGTAGCAGAACAGGGCCCATCGATGGCAATCAGCCCCAGCATTTT. This codes for CASSRTGPIDGNQPQHF.

J is TRBJ1-2 and V is TRBV12-3 or TRBV12-4; possibly TRBD1 for D (6 bases). The CDR3 runs to 14 residues. Trimming took off 10 bases at V and 0 bases at J, with 15 bases between the two ends. The chain's CDR3 is CATDDGQTNYGYTF. In DNA form, the CDR3 reads TGTGCCACCGACGACGGACAGACTAACTATGGCTACACCTTC.

This clonotype was counted once. The chain recombines TRBV18 with TRBJ1-5; TRBD1 agrees at 7 bases. Per the germline V gene, CDR1 is KGHSH and CDR2 is LQKENI. The CDR3 contains 19 residues. V lost 1 base and J lost 6; bases outside the gene matches: 18. The CDR3 here is CASSPQLPGTATTSQPQHF. DNA of the CDR3: TGTGCCAGCTCACCACAGTTGCCTGGGACAGCCACTACCAGTCAGCCCCAGCATTTT.

Only a few counts were recorded for this clonotype. V usage is TRBV27 and J usage is TRBJ2-5; 8 positions match TRBD1. J lost 2 bases, V lost 2 bases, and 1 base had no gene match. Germline V gene data show CDR1 as MNHEY and CDR2 as SMNVEV (reference sequence). The CDR3 has 14 residues. The CDR3 loop reads CASSLRTGQETQYF. The CDR3 DNA is TGTGCCAGCAGTTTAAGGACAGGGCAAGAGACCCAGTACTTC.

This clonotype was recorded a few times. The chain carries TRBV20-1 and TRBJ2-3; D gene uncertain. CDR1 is DFQATT, CDR2 SNEGSKA, per germline (reference sequence). Trimming took off 0 bases at V and 2 bases at J, with 3 bases between the two ends. There are 12 residues in the CDR3. Written as DNA, the CDR3 is TGCAGTGCTAGAGACCTCACAGATACGCAGTATTTT. Its translation is CSARDLTDTQYF.